This T cell receptor (beta chain) was documented in a study of radiotherapy plus CTLA-4 blockade in lung cancer. Study-level results: Blood-borne expansion of tumor-derived TCR clones followed radiotherapy plus ipilimumab.

This clone appeared a few times. Antigen unknown. Germline V gene lookup returns CDR1 SGHRS and CDR2 YFSETQ. CDR3 length: 14 residues. V was trimmed by 3 bases and J by 2 bases, leaving 9 bases between them. Sequencing used immunoSEQ multiplex PCR; TCRdb keeps in-frame clones, though not all of them. The sample gives some 32,000 clones, roughly 71% of which show up once; 3.5% to 4.5% is in the top ten. This sequence originates from a human donor with non-small cell lung cancer who had stable disease on radiotherapy plus ipilimumab. The chain uses TRBV5-1 and TRBJ1-5; weak D call: TRBD1 (5 bases). The material was peripheral blood, obtained from a patient treated with radiotherapy plus ipilimumab. CDR3 sequence reads: CASSWGVGNQPQHF. CDR3 DNA sequence: TGCGCCAGCAGCTGGGGGGTTGGCAATCAGCCCCAGCATTTT. Using reference TRBV5-1 and TRBJ1-5 for the parts outside the CDR3, the full variable domain is KAGVTQTPRYLIKTRGQQVTLSCSPISGHRSVSWYQQTPGQGLQFLFEYFSETQRNKGNFPGRFSGRQFSNSRSEMNVSTLELGDSALYLCASSWGVGNQPQHFGDGTRLSIL.